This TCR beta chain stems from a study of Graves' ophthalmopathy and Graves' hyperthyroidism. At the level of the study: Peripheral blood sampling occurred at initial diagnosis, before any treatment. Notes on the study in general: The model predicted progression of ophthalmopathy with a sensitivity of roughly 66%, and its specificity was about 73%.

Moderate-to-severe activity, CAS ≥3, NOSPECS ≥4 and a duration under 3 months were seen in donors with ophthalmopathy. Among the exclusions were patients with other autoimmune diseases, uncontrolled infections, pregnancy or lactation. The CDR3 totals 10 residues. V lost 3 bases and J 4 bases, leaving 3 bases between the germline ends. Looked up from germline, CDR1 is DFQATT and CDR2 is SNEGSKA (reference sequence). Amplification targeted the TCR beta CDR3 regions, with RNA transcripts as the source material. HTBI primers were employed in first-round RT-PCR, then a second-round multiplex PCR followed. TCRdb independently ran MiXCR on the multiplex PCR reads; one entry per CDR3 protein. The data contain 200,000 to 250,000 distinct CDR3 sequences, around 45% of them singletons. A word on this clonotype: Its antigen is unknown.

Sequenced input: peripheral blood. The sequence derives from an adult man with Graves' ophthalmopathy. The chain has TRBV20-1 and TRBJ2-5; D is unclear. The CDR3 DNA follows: TGCAGTGCTAGGCCAGAGACCCAGTACTTC. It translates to CSARPETQYF.